This T cell receptor beta chain is drawn from a study of cytomegalovirus exposure and HLA in healthy donors. Broader study findings: The likely explanation for a cluster of highly shared sequence variants was sequencing artifact.

A multiplex PCR was run with 60 Vbeta primers and 13 Jbeta primers. Profiled with immunoSEQ multiplex PCR; TCRdb holds only in-frame clones, not every one. The sample carries some 150,000 clones, around 80% recorded once. Trimming removed 0 bases at V and 5 bases at J, with 7 bases between. Germline V gene sequence: CDR1 MNHEY, CDR2 SMNVEV (reference sequence). This CDR3 spans 13 amino acids. The table lists this clone with a count of one. Its antigen is still unknown. The sample taken for sequencing was PBMCs. This sequence was found in a man aged 25 to 45 in good health and CMV-seropositive. J is TRBJ2-5 and V is TRBV27; D is uncertain. The CDR3 loop is CASSLSLQETQYF. The CDR3 DNA is TGTGCCAGCAGTTTATCTCTGCAGGAGACCCAGTACTTC.